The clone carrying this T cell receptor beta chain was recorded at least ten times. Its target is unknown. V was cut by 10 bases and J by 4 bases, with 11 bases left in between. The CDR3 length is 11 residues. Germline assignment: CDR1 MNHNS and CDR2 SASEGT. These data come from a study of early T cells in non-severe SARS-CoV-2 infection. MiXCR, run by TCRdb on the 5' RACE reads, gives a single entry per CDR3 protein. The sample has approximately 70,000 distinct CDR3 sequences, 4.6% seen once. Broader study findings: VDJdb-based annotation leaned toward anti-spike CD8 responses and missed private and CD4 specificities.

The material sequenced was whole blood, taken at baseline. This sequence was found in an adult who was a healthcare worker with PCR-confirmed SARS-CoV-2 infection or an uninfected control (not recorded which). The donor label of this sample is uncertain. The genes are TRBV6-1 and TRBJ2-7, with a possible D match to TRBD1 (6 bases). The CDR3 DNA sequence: TGTGCCACCCAGACAGGATACGAGCAGTACTTC. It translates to CATQTGYEQYF.